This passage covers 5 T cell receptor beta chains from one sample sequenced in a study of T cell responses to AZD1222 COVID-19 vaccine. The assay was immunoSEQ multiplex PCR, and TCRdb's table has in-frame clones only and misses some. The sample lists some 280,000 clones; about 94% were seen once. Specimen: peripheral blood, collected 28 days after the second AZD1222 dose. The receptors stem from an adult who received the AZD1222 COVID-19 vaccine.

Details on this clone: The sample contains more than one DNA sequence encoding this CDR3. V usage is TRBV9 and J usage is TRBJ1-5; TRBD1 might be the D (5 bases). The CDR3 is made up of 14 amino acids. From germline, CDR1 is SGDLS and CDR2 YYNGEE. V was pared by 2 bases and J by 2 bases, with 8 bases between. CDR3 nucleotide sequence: TGTGCCAGCAGCGTGGGGGGGGGCAATCAGCCCCAGCATTTT. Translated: CASSVGGGNQPQHF.

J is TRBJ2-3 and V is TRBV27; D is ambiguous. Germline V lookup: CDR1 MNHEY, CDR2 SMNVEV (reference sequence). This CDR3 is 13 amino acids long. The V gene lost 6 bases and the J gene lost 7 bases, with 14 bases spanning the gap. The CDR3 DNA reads TGTGCCAGCAGCTTGGTTCGGAGCAATACGCAGTATTTT. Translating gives CASSLVRSNTQYF.

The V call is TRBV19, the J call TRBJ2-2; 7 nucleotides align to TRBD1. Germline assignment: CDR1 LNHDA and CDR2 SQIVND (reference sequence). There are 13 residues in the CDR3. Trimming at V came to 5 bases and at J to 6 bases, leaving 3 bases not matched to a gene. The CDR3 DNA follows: TGTGCCAGTAGTCGGGACAGAGCCGGGGAGCTGTTTTTT. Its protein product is CASSRDRAGELFF.

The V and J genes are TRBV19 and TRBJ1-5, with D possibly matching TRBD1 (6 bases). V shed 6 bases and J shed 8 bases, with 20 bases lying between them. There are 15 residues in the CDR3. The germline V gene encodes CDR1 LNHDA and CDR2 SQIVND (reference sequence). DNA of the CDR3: TGTGCCAGTAGCCCTGAACAGGGAGGGCGGAAGCCCCAGCATTTT. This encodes CASSPEQGGRKPQHF.

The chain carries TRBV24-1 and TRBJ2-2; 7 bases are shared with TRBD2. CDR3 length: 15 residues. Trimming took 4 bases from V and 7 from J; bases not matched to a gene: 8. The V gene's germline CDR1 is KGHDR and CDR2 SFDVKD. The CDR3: CATSDPGEGVGELFF. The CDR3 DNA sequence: TGTGCCACCAGTGACCCCGGGGAGGGAGTCGGGGAGCTGTTTTTT.